Following are 26 T cell receptor beta chains from one sample sequenced in a study of blood T cell repertoires in COVID-19. Assay: immunoSEQ multiplex PCR; the TCRdb copy retains only in-frame clones and omits some. The sample holds approximately 300,000 clones, around 87% seen once. Sequenced material: peripheral blood. These receptors all come from a man between 50 and 59 years old with active or convalescent COVID-19.

The rearrangement uses TRBV6-5 and TRBJ2-2; TRBD1 matches at 8 bases. The CDR3 contains 15 residues. After removal of 5 bases from V and 5 bases from J, the junction contained 7 bases not matched to a gene. The V gene's germline CDR1 is MNHEY and CDR2 SVGAGI. Here the CDR3 reads CASSKTGAQTGELFF. CDR3 DNA: TGTGCCAGCAGTAAGACAGGGGCCCAAACCGGGGAGCTGTTTTTT.

The chain links TRBV19 to TRBJ2-7; perhaps TRBD1 as D (5 bases). The V and J ends lost 5 bases and 4 bases respectively, with 18 bases between them. The CDR3 runs to 15 residues. Germline V gives CDR1 LNHDA, CDR2 SQIVND (reference sequence). In DNA form, the CDR3 reads TGTGCCAGTAGTTTGACAGCCAAAGCAGGTTACGAGCAGTACTTC. Amino acids: CASSLTAKAGYEQYF. The complete variable domain, with remaining parts taken from reference TRBV19 and TRBJ2-7, reads DGGITQSPKYLFRKEGQNVTLSCEQNLNHDAMYWYRQDPGQGLRLIYYSQIVNDFQKGDIAEGYSVSREKKESFPLTVTSAQKNPTAFYLCASSLTAKAGYEQYFGPGTRLTVT.

The V gene is TRBV19, the J gene TRBJ1-5, with unresolved D. This CDR3 comprises 15 residues. The ends were cut back, 6 bases at V and 3 bases at J, with 15 bases in the middle. Per the germline V gene, CDR1 is LNHDA and CDR2 is SQIVND (reference sequence). CDR3 protein: CASRHGSHLNQPQHF. As DNA, the CDR3 is TGTGCCAGTAGACACGGGTCTCACCTCAATCAGCCCCAGCATTTT.

Written as DNA, the CDR3 is TGTGCCAGCAGCCAAACAGGGGCCAAAAACATTCAGTACTTC. Its translation: CASSQTGAKNIQYF. The chain recombines TRBV14 with TRBJ2-4, with a tentative D call TRBD1 (6 bases). This CDR3 comprises 14 residues. Per germline, CDR1 SGHDN and CDR2 FVKESK. V lost 2 bases and J 1 base, leaving 6 bases between the germline ends.

The gene calls are TRBV5-1 and TRBJ1-1; 7 positions agree with TRBD1. Germline-derived CDR1 and CDR2 are SGHRS and YFSETQ. The CDR3 sequence is 15 residues long. V trimming: 3 bases; J trimming: 1 base; junction bases outside the gene matches: 6. CDR3 nucleotide sequence: TGCGCCAGCAGCTACGACAGGGTGGGGAACACTGAAGCTTTCTTT. Translation gives CASSYDRVGNTEAFF.

The J gene is TRBJ2-3, the V gene TRBV5-4, with TRBD1 identical over 7 bases. In germline, CDR1 is SGHNT, CDR2 YYREEE (reference sequence). V trimming: 4 bases; J trimming: 3 bases; junction bases outside the gene matches: 8. The length of the CDR3 is 15 residues. This chain's CDR3 is CASSGPGQRTDTQYF. The CDR3 bases are TGTGCCAGCAGCGGACCGGGACAGAGAACAGATACGCAGTATTTT.

This clone was detected a few times. This chain uses TRBV24-1 with TRBJ1-2; a weak D match, TRBD1 (5 bases). V was shortened by 5 bases and J by 0 bases, with 15 bases between the two germline ends. The CDR3 contains 16 residues. Germline lookup yields CDR1 KGHDR and CDR2 SFDVKD. The CDR3 loop is CATSAAGPAANYGYTF. CDR3 DNA: TGTGCCACCAGTGCCGCAGGGCCGGCGGCTAACTATGGCTACACCTTC.

The chain joins TRBV2 to TRBJ1-2; the D is unclear. Deletions cut 4 bases from V and 5 bases from J, with 14 bases between. The CDR3 consists of 14 residues. The V gene's germline CDR1 is SNHLY and CDR2 FYNNEI. The CDR3 loop is CASSGRQAAYGYTF. The DNA for the CDR3 is TGTGCCAGCAGTGGACGACAAGCCGCTTATGGCTACACCTTC.

The chain uses TRBV27 and TRBJ2-1; TRBD1 is a possible D gene (6 bases). Deletions cut 5 bases from V and 10 bases from J, with 27 bases between. The germline V gene encodes CDR1 MNHEY and CDR2 SMNVEV (reference sequence). This CDR3 is 17 amino acids long. CDR3 loop: CASSPHQLEGVGNEQFF. CDR3 nucleotide sequence: TGTGCCAGCAGTCCACACCAACTAGAGGGGGTGGGCAACGAGCAGTTCTTC.

This sequence joins TRBV6-2 or TRBV6-3 and TRBJ2-2; perhaps TRBD2 as D (6 bases). CDR3 length equals 16 residues. The V end was cut by 3 bases, the J end by 7 bases, with 18 bases between. Per the germline V gene, CDR1 is MNHEY and CDR2 is SVGEGT. CDR3 amino acids: CASSYSGLRGGGELFF. CDR3 nucleotide sequence: TGTGCCAGCAGTTATTCGGGACTCCGGGGAGGCGGGGAGCTGTTTTTT.

The V and J genes are TRBV18 and TRBJ2-5, with a tentative D call TRBD2 (5 bases). Between the trimmed V and J ends, which lost 0 bases and 4 bases, there was a span of 12 bases. From germline, CDR1 is KGHSH and CDR2 LQKENI. The CDR3 runs 15 residues. CDR3 in DNA: TGTGCCAGCTCACCACCGAAGCTAGCCCGAGAGACCCAGTACTTC. It encodes CASSPPKLARETQYF.

The genes are TRBV19 and TRBJ1-5; 10 bases are shared with TRBD1. This CDR3 region has 12 residues. Germline CDR1 and CDR2: LNHDA and SQIVND (reference sequence). With 10 bases clipped from V and 6 bases from J, the junction kept 3 bases outside the gene matches. CDR3 DNA: TGTGCCACCCGACAGGGGGCTCAGCCCCAGCATTTT. This encodes CATRQGAQPQHF. Full variable domain (remainder filled in from reference TRBV19 and TRBJ1-5): DGGITQSPKYLFRKEGQNVTLSCEQNLNHDAMYWYRQDPGQGLRLIYYSQIVNDFQKGDIAEGYSVSREKKESFPLTVTSAQKNPTAFYLCATRQGAQPQHFGDGTRLSIL.

The chain uses TRBV3-1 (or the pseudogene TRBV3-2) and TRBJ1-1; D might be TRBD1 (5 bases). V was trimmed by 1 base and J by 6 bases, leaving 15 bases between them. The CDR3 spans 15 residues. Looked up from germline, CDR1 is LGHDT and CDR2 is YNNKEL (reference sequence). The CDR3 coding sequence is TGTGCCAGCAGCCAAGGCGGGCTTGGGGGGGCTGAAGCTTTCTTT. Its protein product is CASSQGGLGGAEAFF.

This clone showed up just once. Other DNA sequences in this specimen translate into the identical CDR3. The chain links TRBV7-9 to TRBJ2-7, with 7 nucleotides matching TRBD2. Per the germline V gene, CDR1 is SEHNR and CDR2 is FQNEAQ (reference sequence). V was pared by 4 bases and J by 1 base, with 7 bases of the junction left unmatched. The CDR3 is 15 residues long. CDR3 DNA: TGTGCCAGCAGCTCCTCAGGCGGGAGTTCCTACGAGCAGTACTTC. It encodes CASSSSGGSSYEQYF.

The V and J genes are TRBV2 and TRBJ1-6, with D unclear. V lost 8 bases, J lost 5 bases, and 13 bases lay in between. Looked up from germline, CDR1 is SNHLY and CDR2 is FYNNEI. There are 14 residues in the CDR3. In DNA form, the CDR3 reads TGTGCCAGCGGCGGTGAAGTTAATAATTCACCCCTCCACTTT. Amino acid sequence: CASGGEVNNSPLHF.

This chain uses TRBV18 with TRBJ1-3, with D tentatively TRBD1 (5 bases). In germline, CDR1 is KGHSH, CDR2 LQKENI. The CDR3 totals 13 residues. With 4 bases removed from V and 3 bases from J, the gap between germline ends came to 7 bases. CDR3 coding DNA: TGTGCCAGCTCACAGCAGGGTGGAAACACCATATATTTT. Protein: CASSQQGGNTIYF.

The chain uses TRBV29-1 and TRBJ1-1; D possibly corresponds to TRBD1 (5 bases). V dropped 6 bases and J dropped 1 base, with 12 bases sitting between them. CDR3 length: 13 amino acids. CDR1 SQVTM and CDR2 ANQGSEA come from the germline V gene. CDR3 loop: CSVTQGKNTEAFF. CDR3 nucleotides: TGCAGCGTGACCCAGGGAAAGAACACTGAAGCTTTCTTT.

The rearrangement joins TRBV2 to TRBJ1-5; D perhaps matches TRBD1 (5 bases). The CDR3 sequence is 14 residues long. V lost 7 bases and J lost 4, with 14 bases in between. Germline values: CDR1 SNHLY, CDR2 FYNNEI. CDR3 residues: CASNRFQGNQPQHF. For the CDR3, the DNA is TGTGCCAGCAACCGATTCCAGGGAAATCAGCCCCAGCATTTT.

The chain couples TRBV10-3 to TRBJ2-2; TRBD1 matches at 8 bases. Germline loops: CDR1 ENHRY, CDR2 SYGVKD. The CDR3 is made up of 15 amino acids. The V segment lost 7 bases and the J segment 4 bases; nucleotides outside the gene matches: 8. The CDR3 loop is CAITEGQGGTGELFF. CDR3 DNA: TGTGCCATCACCGAAGGACAGGGAGGCACCGGGGAGCTGTTTTTT.

V gene TRBV18 combines with J gene TRBJ1-2; 12 nucleotides line up with TRBD1. Trimming removed 3 bases from V and 4 bases from J; junction bases left unmatched: 6. CDR1 KGHSH and CDR2 LQKENI come from the germline V gene. This CDR3 has 16 amino acids. The CDR3 bases are TGTGCCAGCTCACCGGGGACAGGGGGCGAGAGCTATGGCTACACCTTC. Residues: CASSPGTGGESYGYTF.

CDR3 sequence (DNA): TGTGCCAGTAGTACGGGACAGGGCGTAACAGATACGCAGTATTTT. Its protein is CASSTGQGVTDTQYF. V usage is TRBV19 and J usage is TRBJ2-3; 9 bases agree with TRBD1. Germline CDR1 is LNHDA and CDR2 is SQIVND (reference sequence). The CDR3 consists of 15 residues. V was clipped by 4 bases and J by 3 bases; unmatched bases: 5.

This clone was detected only a few times. The CDR3 bases are TGTGCCAGCAGCCGACAGGGTATTACCGGGGAGCTGTTTTTT. It translates to CASSRQGITGELFF. The rearrangement links TRBV11-2 to TRBJ2-2; TRBD1 agrees at 7 bases. The CDR3 sequence is 14 residues long. V trimming: 5 bases; J trimming: 5 bases; junction bases outside the gene matches: 5. The germline gives CDR1 SGHAT, CDR2 FQNNGV.

This chain connects TRBV6-6 to TRBJ2-7; tentative D call: TRBD1 (6 bases). The CDR3 extends over 14 amino acids. V lost 7 bases and J lost 4, with 17 bases in between. CDR1 and CDR2 from the germline V gene are MNHNY and SVGAGI (reference sequence). This CDR3 is CASNDVAQGYEQYF. The DNA of the CDR3 is TGTGCCAGCAATGACGTCGCCCAGGGGTACGAGCAGTACTTC.

This chain links TRBV18 with TRBJ2-4; 8 positions match TRBD1. Trimming took 1 base from V and 0 from J; bases not matched to a gene: 11. Germline lookup yields CDR1 KGHSH and CDR2 LQKENI. The CDR3 is 19 amino acids. The CDR3 reads CASSPLPGGAPIAKNIQYF. For the CDR3, the DNA is TGTGCCAGCTCACCACTGCCAGGGGGCGCCCCTATAGCCAAAAACATTCAGTACTTC.

The rearrangement joins TRBV5-1 to TRBJ2-7; perhaps TRBD2 as D (5 bases). The CDR3 loop spans 13 amino acids. CDR1 and CDR2 (germline): SGHRS, YFSETQ. With 5 bases removed from V and 1 base from J, the gap between germline ends came to 10 bases. The CDR3 bases are TGCGCCAGCAGTTTCGGACTTTCCTACGAGCAGTACTTC. It translates to CASSFGLSYEQYF.

This clone was seen once. The genes are TRBV18 and TRBJ2-4, with D tentatively TRBD1 (5 bases). V was cut by 3 bases and J by 6 bases, with 9 bases left in between. The CDR3 is made up of 13 amino acids. From germline, CDR1 is KGHSH and CDR2 LQKENI. The CDR3 loop reads CASSPQGGNIQYF. The CDR3 DNA is TGTGCCAGCTCACCTCAGGGTGGAAACATTCAGTACTTC.